This T cell receptor beta chain was profiled in a study of Ad26.COV2.S vaccination and SARS-CoV-2 variants. Repertoires were generated with immunoSEQ multiplex PCR, while TCRdb's copy carries only in-frame clones and drops some. Of roughly 500,000 clones detected, roughly 87% appear once; the ten largest clones hold approximately 2.5%. Treatment in this sample: over 15 received Ad26.COV2.S at low or high dose, single or two shots; roughly five received placebo; per-sample allocation not given. Specimens were obtained on day 63 following the first vaccine or placebo injection. V lost 7 bases and J lost 8, with 17 bases in between. The CDR3 loop spans 13 amino acids. Germline loops: CDR1 SQVTM, CDR2 ANQGSEA.

The clonotype comes from a person between 18 and 59 years old who received the Ad26.COV2.S COVID-19 vaccine or a placebo. The V and J genes are TRBV29-1 and TRBJ1-4; TRBD1 might be the D (5 bases). The sequencing used peripheral blood, collected in a trial of Ad26.COV2.S vaccine versus placebo. CDR3 sequence reads: CSAGPIHGEKLFF. CDR3 coding DNA: TGCAGCGCGGGACCGATCCATGGGGAAAAACTGTTTTTT.